This TCR beta chain stems from a study of blood T cells in healthy people across ages. About the research overall: Per two T cells, about one barcoded beta molecule was captured through template switching.

Primed by a sample-barcoded 5' primer and a J-beta primer mix, a second PCR proceeded for about 7 to 11 cycles. From the 5' RACE reads, TCRdb called clonotypes with MiXCR, one entry per CDR3 protein. The table records 1,500,000 or so distinct CDR3 sequences, roughly 43% of them present only once. Researchers isolated at least 7 million PBMCs per sample. Study-level results: Donor CMV status, an unknown factor, possibly confounded changes in expanded clonotypes.

This clonotype was detected many times. Its antigen is as yet unknown. The receptor was derived from a woman between 18 and 29 years old in good health. Sequences were obtained from blood.

The chain's CDR3 is CASREGNTEAFF. The CDR3 DNA reads TGCGCCAGCAGAGAGGGCAACACTGAAGCTTTCTTT. The V and J genes are TRBV10-2 and TRBJ1-1; D not resolved. Per the germline V gene, CDR1 is WSHSY and CDR2 is SAAADI. Trimming pared 6 bases from V and 2 bases from J, leaving 7 bases between. The CDR3 has 12 residues.